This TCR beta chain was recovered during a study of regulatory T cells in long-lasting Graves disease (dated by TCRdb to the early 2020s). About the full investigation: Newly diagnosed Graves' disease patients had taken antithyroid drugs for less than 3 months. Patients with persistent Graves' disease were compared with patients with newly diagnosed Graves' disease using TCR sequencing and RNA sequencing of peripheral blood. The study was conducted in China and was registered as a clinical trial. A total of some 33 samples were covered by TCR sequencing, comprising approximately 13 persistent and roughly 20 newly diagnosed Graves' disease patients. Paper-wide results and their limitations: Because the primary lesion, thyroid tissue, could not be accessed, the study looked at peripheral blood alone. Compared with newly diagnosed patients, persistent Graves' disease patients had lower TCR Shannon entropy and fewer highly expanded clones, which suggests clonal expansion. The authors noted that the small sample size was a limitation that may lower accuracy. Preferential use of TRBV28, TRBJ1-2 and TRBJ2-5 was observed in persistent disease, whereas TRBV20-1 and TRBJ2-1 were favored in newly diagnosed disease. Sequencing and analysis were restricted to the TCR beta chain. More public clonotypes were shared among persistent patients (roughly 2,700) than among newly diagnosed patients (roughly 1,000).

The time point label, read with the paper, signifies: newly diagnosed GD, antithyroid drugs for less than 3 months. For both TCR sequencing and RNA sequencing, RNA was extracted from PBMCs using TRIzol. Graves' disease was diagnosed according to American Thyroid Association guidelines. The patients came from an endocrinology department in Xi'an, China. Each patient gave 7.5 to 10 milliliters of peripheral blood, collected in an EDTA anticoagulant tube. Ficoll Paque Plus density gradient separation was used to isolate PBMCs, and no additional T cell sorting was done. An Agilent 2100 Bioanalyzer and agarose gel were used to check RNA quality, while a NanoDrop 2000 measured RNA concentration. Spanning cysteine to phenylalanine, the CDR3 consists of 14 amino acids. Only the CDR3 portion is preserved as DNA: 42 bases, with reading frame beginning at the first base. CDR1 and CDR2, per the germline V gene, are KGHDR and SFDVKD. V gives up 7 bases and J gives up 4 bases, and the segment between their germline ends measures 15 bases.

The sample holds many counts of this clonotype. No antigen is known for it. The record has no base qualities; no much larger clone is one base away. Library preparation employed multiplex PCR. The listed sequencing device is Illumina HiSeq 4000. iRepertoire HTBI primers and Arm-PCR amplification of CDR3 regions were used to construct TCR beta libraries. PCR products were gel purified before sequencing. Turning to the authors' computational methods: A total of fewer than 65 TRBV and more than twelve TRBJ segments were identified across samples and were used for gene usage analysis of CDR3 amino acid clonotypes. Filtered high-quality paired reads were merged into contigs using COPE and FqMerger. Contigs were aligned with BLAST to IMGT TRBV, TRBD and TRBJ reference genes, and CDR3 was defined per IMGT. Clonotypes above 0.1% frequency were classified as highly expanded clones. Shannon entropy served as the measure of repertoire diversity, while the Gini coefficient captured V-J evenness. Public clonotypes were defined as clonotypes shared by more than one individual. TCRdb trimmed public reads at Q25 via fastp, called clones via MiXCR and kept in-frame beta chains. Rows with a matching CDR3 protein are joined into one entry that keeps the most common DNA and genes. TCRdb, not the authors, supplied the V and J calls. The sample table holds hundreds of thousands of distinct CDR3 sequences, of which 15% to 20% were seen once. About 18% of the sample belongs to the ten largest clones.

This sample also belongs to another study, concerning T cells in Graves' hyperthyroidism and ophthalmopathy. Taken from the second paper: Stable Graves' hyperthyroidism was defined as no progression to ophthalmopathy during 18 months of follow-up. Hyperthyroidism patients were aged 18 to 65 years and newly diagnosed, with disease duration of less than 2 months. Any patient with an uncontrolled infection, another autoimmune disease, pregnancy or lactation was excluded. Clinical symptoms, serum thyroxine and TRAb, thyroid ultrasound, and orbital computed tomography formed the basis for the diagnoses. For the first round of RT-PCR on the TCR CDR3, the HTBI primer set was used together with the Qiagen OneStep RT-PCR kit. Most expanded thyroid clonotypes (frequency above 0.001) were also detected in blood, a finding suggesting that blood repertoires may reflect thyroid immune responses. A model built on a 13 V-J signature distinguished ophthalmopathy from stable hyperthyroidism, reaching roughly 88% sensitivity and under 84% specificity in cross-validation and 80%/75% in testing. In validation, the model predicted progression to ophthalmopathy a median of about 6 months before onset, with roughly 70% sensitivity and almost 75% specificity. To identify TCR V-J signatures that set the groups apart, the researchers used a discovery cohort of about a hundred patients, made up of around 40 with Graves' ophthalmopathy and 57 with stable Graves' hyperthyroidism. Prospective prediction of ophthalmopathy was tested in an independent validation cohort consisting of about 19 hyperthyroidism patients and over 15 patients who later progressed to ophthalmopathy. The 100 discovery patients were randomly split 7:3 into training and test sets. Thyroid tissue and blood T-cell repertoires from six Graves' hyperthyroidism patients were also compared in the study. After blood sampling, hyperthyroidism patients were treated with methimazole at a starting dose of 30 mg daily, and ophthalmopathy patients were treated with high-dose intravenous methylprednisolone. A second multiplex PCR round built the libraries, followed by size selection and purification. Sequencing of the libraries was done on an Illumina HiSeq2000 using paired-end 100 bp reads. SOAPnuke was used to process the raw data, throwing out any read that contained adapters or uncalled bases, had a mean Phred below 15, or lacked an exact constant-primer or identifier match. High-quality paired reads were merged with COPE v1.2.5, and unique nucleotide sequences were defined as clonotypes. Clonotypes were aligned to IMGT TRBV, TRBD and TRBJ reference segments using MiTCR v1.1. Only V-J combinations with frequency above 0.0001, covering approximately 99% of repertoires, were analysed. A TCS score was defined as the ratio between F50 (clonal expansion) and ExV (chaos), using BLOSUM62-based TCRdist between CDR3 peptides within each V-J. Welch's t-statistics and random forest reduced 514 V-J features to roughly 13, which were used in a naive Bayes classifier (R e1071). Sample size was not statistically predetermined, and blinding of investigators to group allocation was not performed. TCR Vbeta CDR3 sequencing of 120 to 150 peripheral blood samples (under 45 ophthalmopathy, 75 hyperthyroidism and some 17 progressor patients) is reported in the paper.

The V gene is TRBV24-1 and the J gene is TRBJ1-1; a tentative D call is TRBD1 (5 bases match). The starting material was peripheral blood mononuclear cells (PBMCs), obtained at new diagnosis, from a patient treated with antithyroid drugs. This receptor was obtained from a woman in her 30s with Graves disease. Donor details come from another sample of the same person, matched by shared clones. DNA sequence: TGTGCCACCAGGGACGTAGGGGTCGCCACTGAAGCTTTCTTT. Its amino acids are CATRDVGVATEAFF.